The T cell receptor (beta chain) described here comes from a study of early T cells in non-severe SARS-CoV-2 infection (dated by TCRdb to about 2021). Regarding the research as a whole: Because TCR sequencing relied on bulk RNA taken from unsorted whole blood, pairing of alpha and beta chains was not possible.

A case-control design nested within a healthcare worker cohort in London, UK, was used, with weekly nasopharyngeal swab PCR tests and blood sampling performed. Healthcare workers were recruited during the week of the UK lockdown, between 23 and 31 March 2020, and followed weekly for up to about 15 weeks. Broad study findings and their caveats: VDJdb matching was skewed toward anti-spike CD8 responses, so virus-specific expansions were likely underestimated and private and CD4 specificities were missed.

Trimming takes 5 bases from V and 7 bases from J, and the germline ends sit 17 bases apart. CDR1 and CDR2, looked up from the germline V gene, are SGHNT and YENEEA. The CDR3 runs 15 residues from the cysteine to the phenylalanine. Left in the record is the CDR3 DNA by itself, 45 bases read in frame from the first base. This clonotype has ten or more counts. The antigen it binds to is not known. Base-call qualities are not available, and no considerably larger clone is one nucleotide away. The library was produced with 5' RACE. For sequencing, a NextSeq 500 was employed. To correct for sequencing error and PCR bias, the TCR library protocol tagged individual cDNA molecules with unique molecular identifiers. Sequencing covered both TCR alpha and beta chains, and within each sample the abundances of alpha and beta sequences were tightly co-correlated. Processing in the source paper ran as follows. Decombinator V4 was used to annotate the V gene, J gene and CDR3 of the TCR sequences. Expanded TCRs were defined as changing significantly between any two time points under a Poisson model with p below 0.0001. TCR abundances were normalised to the total number of TCRs sequenced per sample and were expressed as counts per million. TRAV1-2 paired with TRAJ12, TRAJ20 or TRAJ33 defined MAIT TCRs, while TRAV10 paired with TRAJ18 defined iNKT TCRs. VDJdb, accessed on 1 November 2021, was searched for TCRs annotated for CMV, EBV and SARS-CoV-2, and TCRs annotated for more than one antigen were excluded. The public reads were quality trimmed at Q25 with fastp and then assembled into clones with MiXCR by TCRdb, keeping productive beta chains. Each CDR3 protein gets just one entry, which takes the most common genes and DNA from the rows behind it. The V and J calls were determined by TCRdb, not by the authors. The sample records tens of thousands of distinct CDR3 sequences, about 4.6% of which are singletons. The leading ten clones occupy over 10% of the sample.

The chain is made from TRBV11-3 and TRBJ2-2, with TRBD2 as a weak D call on 5 bases. The sample consisted of whole blood. This clonotype originated in an adult who was a healthcare worker with PCR-confirmed SARS-CoV-2 infection or an uninfected control (not recorded which). The CDR3 reads as follows: CASSRILVVDGELFF. The sequenced DNA: TGTGCCAGCAGCCGCATACTAGTGGTGGACGGGGAGCTGTTTTTT.